Following are 29 T cell receptor beta chains from one sample sequenced in a study of T cell repertoires in cytomegalovirus infection. TCRdb itself ran the reads through MiXCR, one entry per CDR3 protein. Here the sample spans 100,000 to 150,000 distinct CDR3 sequences, 7% to 9.5% being singletons. Sequencing was performed on PBMCs. The receptors shown here come from a human donor in good health (CMV status not recorded). Some clones in this sample may be carry-over from other donors' samples.

This clonotype was seen many times. The chain is built from TRBV7-2 and TRBJ2-1, with D unclear. Germline V gene lookup returns CDR1 SGHTA and CDR2 FQGNSA. This CDR3 has 12 amino acids. Trimming removed 2 bases at V and 7 bases at J, with 6 bases between. The CDR3: CASSLIWNEQFF. CDR3 sequence (DNA): TGTGCCAGCAGCTTAATTTGGAATGAGCAGTTCTTC.

The rearrangement links TRBV14 to TRBJ2-1; 7 positions agree with TRBD1. Per the germline V gene, CDR1 is SGHDN and CDR2 is FVKESK. Trimming cost V 5 bases and J 5 bases; bases outside gene matches: 3. The CDR3 spans 13 residues. CDR3 amino acids: CASSWDRNNEQFF. CDR3 coding DNA: TGTGCCAGCAGCTGGGACAGAAACAATGAGCAGTTCTTC.

The chain couples TRBV29-1 to TRBJ2-7; no firm D call. The CDR3 loop spans 12 amino acids. Germline values: CDR1 SQVTM, CDR2 ANQGSEA. The V end lost 5 bases, the J end lost 3 bases, and 11 bases lay between the germline ends. CDR3 sequence (DNA): TGCAGCGTTCTTTCAGGAGTCTACGAGCAGTACTTC. As protein: CSVLSGVYEQYF.

This clonotype occurred many times. J is TRBJ2-7 and V is TRBV2; the D gene could be TRBD1 or TRBD2 (7 bases each). The CDR3 runs to 14 residues. V gave up 8 bases and J gave up 5 bases, with 19 bases separating them. Germline values: CDR1 SNHLY, CDR2 FYNNEI. The CDR3 nucleotides read TGTGCCAGCCGGCGGGGGCAGGGGGAGGACGAGCAGTACTTC. Its translation: CASRRGQGEDEQYF.

This clonotype has ten or more counts. The chain links TRBV7-2 to TRBJ1-1; D unresolved. Germline V lookup: CDR1 SGHTA, CDR2 FQGNSA. V gave up 1 base and J gave up 1 base, with 7 bases separating them. The CDR3 length is 14 residues. CDR3 residues: CASSLGPENTEAFF. DNA for the CDR3: TGTGCCAGCAGCTTAGGTCCGGAGAACACTGAAGCTTTCTTT.

This clonotype appeared many times. The V and J genes are TRBV28 and TRBJ1-5, with TRBD1 identical over 9 bases. Looked up from germline, CDR1 is MDHEN and CDR2 is SYDVKM. CDR3 length: 15 amino acids. V lost 6 bases, J lost 6 bases, and 9 bases stayed unmatched. DNA for the CDR3: TGTGCCAGCAGCTCATGGGACAGGGAACCTCAGCCCCAGCATTTT. Its protein is CASSSWDREPQPQHF.

The chain recombines TRBV29-1 with TRBJ2-5; 10 positions agree with TRBD2. With V trimmed by 1 base and J by 5 bases, 7 bases remained unmatched. CDR3 size: 15 residues. Germline V gives CDR1 SQVTM, CDR2 ANQGSEA. CDR3 amino acids: CSVEGLAGAPETQYF. The CDR3 region has the DNA TGCAGCGTTGAAGGGCTAGCGGGGGCGCCGGAGACCCAGTACTTC.

This clonotype was seen a handful of times. The chain uses TRBV14 and TRBJ1-1; no clear D gene. This CDR3 is built from 13 residues. V lost 5 bases and J lost 1, with 8 bases in between. CDR1 is SGHDN and CDR2 is FVKESK in the germline V gene. As DNA, the CDR3 is TGTGCCAGCAGCGTGGACGGGAACACTGAAGCTTTCTTT. This encodes CASSVDGNTEAFF.

This clonotype was observed many times. The rearrangement uses TRBV6-1 and TRBJ1-1; D remains unclear. Germline CDR1 and CDR2: MNHNS and SASEGT. Deletions cut 4 bases from V and 8 bases from J, with 5 bases between. The CDR3 runs to 10 residues. The CDR3 sequence is CASSGVEAFF. CDR3 in DNA: TGTGCCAGCAGTGGGGTGGAAGCTTTCTTT.

This clonotype was counted between two and nine times. The chain links TRBV6-2 or TRBV6-3 to TRBJ1-2, with 10 nucleotides matching TRBD1. The CDR3 loop spans 16 amino acids. Germline lookup yields CDR1 MNHEY and CDR2 SVGEGT. V dropped 6 bases and J dropped 7; count of bases not matched to a gene: 14. CDR3 DNA: TGTGCCAGCAGCAACCCGGGACAGGGGACGGCGTCTGGCTACACCTTC. Translated, it gives CASSNPGQGTASGYTF.

Concerning this clonotype itself: A read error is possible here, since a much larger clone lies one base away. This chain joins TRBV7-9 and TRBJ2-5; the D gene could be TRBD1 or TRBD2 (5 bases each). Germline values: CDR1 SEHNR, CDR2 FQNEAQ (reference sequence). The CDR3 contains 16 residues. V shed 3 bases and J shed 3 bases, with 17 bases lying between them. The DNA for the CDR3 is TGTGCCAGCAGCTTGGGAGTCTGGGACCAAGAAGAGACCCAGTACTTC. Its protein product is CASSLGVWDQEETQYF.

This clonotype has a count of ten or more. The genes are TRBV23-1 and TRBJ1-1, with D possibly TRBD1 on 5 matching bases. TRBV23-1 is filed as an ORF, its function uncertain. CDR3 size: 17 residues. With 7 bases removed from V and 3 bases from J, the gap between germline ends came to 24 bases. Here the CDR3 DNA reads TGCGCCAGCAAGTCAAACATGGTTCCTGGGGACGACACTGAAGCTTTCTTT. Its protein is CASKSNMVPGDDTEAFF.

This clonotype was observed at least ten times. This chain's CDR3 is CASSPTGDANSPLHF. The DNA for the CDR3 is TGTGCCAGCAGCCCCACAGGTGACGCCAATTCACCCCTCCACTTT. The gene calls are TRBV7-7 and TRBJ1-6, with D maybe TRBD1 (5 bases). Germline CDR1 reads SSHAT; CDR2 reads FNYEAQ (reference sequence). V was pared by 5 bases and J by 7 bases, with 15 bases between. This CDR3 spans 15 amino acids.

This clonotype was counted at least ten times. The gene calls are TRBV19 and TRBJ2-1, with 8 bases identical to TRBD2. This CDR3 is built from 13 residues. Trimming cost V 5 bases and J 9 bases; bases outside gene matches: 6. CDR1 is LNHDA and CDR2 is SQIVND in the germline V gene (reference sequence). CDR3: CASSPPGGIEQFF. In DNA, the CDR3 is TGTGCCAGTAGTCCCCCGGGAGGGATTGAGCAGTTCTTC.

In this sample, this clonotype turned up many times. The gene calls are TRBV12-3 or TRBV12-4 and TRBJ2-1; 9 bases agree with TRBD1. V was clipped by 1 base and J by 5 bases; unmatched bases: 9. The CDR3 covers 17 residues. CDR3 amino acids: CASSLGISYRGHNEQFF. CDR3 bases: TGTGCCAGCAGTTTAGGCATTTCTTACAGGGGGCACAATGAGCAGTTCTTC.

This clonotype was seen repeatedly, ten times or more. The gene calls are TRBV19 and TRBJ1-1; the D gene is possibly TRBD1 (5 bases). Trimming left V 0 bases short and J 5 bases short, with 19 bases between. Germline CDR1 is LNHDA and CDR2 is SQIVND (reference sequence). The CDR3 extends over 17 amino acids. CDR3: CASSIDPSSPGRTEAFF. For the CDR3, the DNA is TGTGCCAGTAGTATAGATCCCTCATCGCCGGGGCGGACTGAAGCTTTCTTT.

This clonotype was counted many times. The rearrangement links TRBV27 to TRBJ1-5; D gene unclear. Germline V CDR1 and CDR2: MNHEY, SMNVEV (reference sequence). The CDR3 covers 13 residues. V lost 6 bases and J 5 bases, leaving 11 bases between the germline ends. The CDR3: CASREDSYQPQHF. The CDR3 DNA reads as TGTGCCAGCAGAGAGGACTCCTATCAGCCCCAGCATTTT.

This CDR3 is CASSHIAGGPNEQFF. DNA for the CDR3: TGTGCCAGCAGTCATATAGCGGGGGGGCCTAATGAGCAGTTCTTC. The chain has TRBV2 and TRBJ2-1; 11 nucleotides agree with TRBD2. The V and J ends lost 5 bases and 7 bases, in that order; junction bases with no gene match: 7. Germline CDR1 SNHLY, CDR2 FYNNEI. This CDR3 spans 15 amino acids.

By proportion, this clonotype is medium-sized (0.01 to 0.1%). The gene calls are TRBV12-3 or TRBV12-4 and TRBJ2-7, with D possibly TRBD1 on 5 matching bases. V shed 0 bases and J shed 6 bases, with 9 bases lying between them. CDR3 length equals 13 residues. CDR3 DNA: TGTGCCAGCAGTTTAGCCGACAGTTCCGAGCAGTACTTC. The encoded protein is CASSLADSSEQYF.

Concerning this clonotype itself: A clone one base away is much larger, so this may be a read error. The rearrangement joins TRBV2 to TRBJ1-6; 8 bases agree with TRBD1. Germline V lookup: CDR1 SNHLY, CDR2 FYNNEI. This CDR3 region has 14 residues. Written as DNA, the CDR3 is TGTTCCAGCAGTGTGACAGGGGCGGGGTCACCCCTCCACTTT. Protein: CSSSVTGAGSPLHF.

This clonotype was detected many times. J is TRBJ2-3 and V is TRBV12-3 or TRBV12-4; tentatively, D is TRBD1 or TRBD2 (6 bases each). Trimming removed 0 bases at V and 1 base at J, with 14 bases between. This CDR3 spans 17 amino acids. The CDR3 DNA sequence: TGTGCCAGCAGTTTAGCTTCTAAAAGGGGGGGCACAGATACGCAGTATTTT. Translation: CASSLASKRGGTDTQYF.

This clonotype has only a few counts. This rearrangement joins TRBV20-1 to TRBJ2-1, with TRBD2 matching over 8 bases. The CDR3 consists of 14 residues. Germline V lookup: CDR1 DFQATT, CDR2 SNEGSKA (reference sequence). Trimming removed 3 bases from V and 5 bases from J; junction bases left unmatched: 6. The CDR3 loop reads CSASGRGGDNEQFF. CDR3 nucleotide sequence: TGCAGTGCTAGCGGGAGGGGGGGGGACAATGAGCAGTTCTTC.

This clonotype was picked up many times. The chain employs TRBV4-2 and TRBJ2-1, with unresolved D. The V gene lost 1 base and the J gene lost 8 bases, with 15 bases spanning the gap. The CDR3 has 15 residues. Germline assignment: CDR1 LGHNA and CDR2 YNFKEQ. The CDR3 protein is CASSQAGSRQYEQFF. The CDR3 DNA reads TGTGCCAGCAGCCAAGCAGGATCACGGCAATATGAGCAGTTCTTC.

This clonotype was seen ten or more times. The chain couples TRBV20-1 to TRBJ2-7; 7 nucleotides line up with TRBD1. CDR3 length equals 14 residues. V lost 6 bases and J lost 3; bases outside the gene matches: 11. CDR1 is DFQATT and CDR2 is SNEGSKA in the germline V gene (reference sequence). CDR3 loop: CSAAMLTGHYEQYF. The CDR3 DNA follows: TGCAGTGCCGCAATGTTGACAGGGCACTACGAGCAGTACTTC.

As concerns this clonotype: Given a much more abundant clone one base away, this may be a read error. The rearrangement uses TRBV11-2 and TRBJ2-7; TRBD1 might be the D (5 bases). CDR3 length: 13 residues. Trimming cost V 5 bases and J 9 bases, with 17 bases left between them. Germline CDR1 reads SGHAT; CDR2 reads FQNNGV. CDR3 nucleotides: TGTGCCAGCAGCGAGGACATCATGTGGGTGCAGTACTTC. Translation gives CASSEDIMWVQYF.

This clonotype has at least ten counts. The chain combines TRBV20-1 with TRBJ2-2, with TRBD2 as a possible D gene (6 bases). Trimming removed 5 bases from V and 8 bases from J, with 18 bases in between. The CDR3 runs to 14 residues. CDR1 and CDR2 from the germline V gene are DFQATT and SNEGSKA (reference sequence). CDR3 protein: CSAYSGRGGGELFF. CDR3 coding DNA: TGCAGTGCTTACAGCGGGCGGGGAGGTGGGGAGCTGTTTTTT.

This clonotype was recorded at least ten times. This chain links TRBV5-1 with TRBJ2-5; 7 bases align to TRBD1. The CDR3 covers 14 residues. With 2 bases clipped from V and 5 bases from J, the junction kept 6 bases outside the gene matches. Germline V CDR1 and CDR2: SGHRS, YFSETQ. In DNA form, the CDR3 reads TGCGCCAGCAGCTTCAGCCAGGGGGACGAGACCCAGTACTTC. The encoded protein is CASSFSQGDETQYF.

This clonotype was seen ten or more times. The V and J genes are TRBV7-2 and TRBJ2-1; 7 bases match TRBD2. The V and J ends lost 6 bases and 4 bases, in that order; junction bases with no gene match: 6. The CDR3 is made up of 14 amino acids. The V gene's germline CDR1 is SGHTA and CDR2 FQGNSA. The CDR3 reads CASSYSSGYNEQFF. CDR3 DNA sequence: TGTGCCAGCAGTTATTCTAGCGGTTACAATGAGCAGTTCTTC. Variable domain in full (rest from reference TRBV7-2 and TRBJ2-1): GAGVSQSPSNKVTEKGKDVELRCDPISGHTALYWYRQSLGQGLEFLIYFQGNSAPDKSGLPSDRFSAERTGGSVSTLTIQRTQQEDSAVYLCASSYSSGYNEQFFGPGTRLTVL.

With respect to this clonotype: Because it lacks the conserved phenylalanine or tryptophan at the end, this CDR3 is likely a read error. The chain is built from TRBV7-2 and TRBJ2-1; D not resolved. V was pared by 5 bases and J by 9 bases, with 20 bases between. Per germline, CDR1 SGHTA and CDR2 FQGNSA. CDR3 length: 15 residues. The DNA for the CDR3 is TGTGCCAGCAGCCCGGTTGGGTTTCCCTACGCTGAGCAGTTCGTC. The encoded protein is CASSPVGFPYAEQFV.